The TCR beta chain described here comes from a study of blood T cells in healthy people across ages. V lost 5 bases and J 7 bases, leaving 22 bases between the germline ends. CDR1 and CDR2 (germline): SEHNR, FQNEAQ (reference sequence). CDR3 length equals 16 residues. Together with a sample-barcoded 5' primer, a J-beta primer mix was included in a second PCR lasting about 7 to 11 cycles. TCRdb recomputed calls from the 5' RACE reads with MiXCR, one row per CDR3 protein. This sample carries some 1.5 million distinct CDR3 sequences, approximately 30% of them seen once, and the ten largest clones take 7% to 9%.

The sample taken for sequencing was blood. The origin of this receptor is a woman in her twenties or thirties in good health. The chain employs TRBV7-9 and TRBJ2-3, with D perhaps matching TRBD2 (7 bases). The CDR3 sequence is CASSPSGGGRVYTQYF. The DNA of the CDR3 is TGTGCCAGCAGCCCCAGTGGGGGGGGGCGCGTATATACGCAGTATTTT.